This TCR beta chain originates from a study of T cells in localized non-small cell lung cancer. The germline gives CDR1 LNHNV, CDR2 YYDKDF (reference sequence). This CDR3 contains 17 residues. With 1 base clipped from V and 3 bases from J, the junction kept 7 bases outside the gene matches. Produced via immunoSEQ multiplex PCR; TCRdb's table is partial and in-frame only. The repertoire holds around 3,100 clones, with approximately 24% as singletons. V is TRBV15 and J is TRBJ2-1, with TRBD2 identical over 9 bases. The TCR comes from a man aged 40 to 69 with stage II squamous cell lung carcinoma. The source material was lung tumor tissue, sampled before any cancer treatment. The CDR3 loop is CATSRARELAGYNEQFF. The CDR3 bases are TGTGCCACCAGCAGAGCTCGCGAACTAGCGGGCTACAATGAGCAGTTCTTC.